This entry concerns a single T cell receptor beta chain. Antigen specificity is unknown. The same CDR3 arises from other DNA sequences in this sample as well. The sample comes from a study of cytomegalovirus exposure and HLA in healthy donors. CDR3 length: 12 amino acids. Germline V lookup: CDR1 LNHDA, CDR2 SQIVND (reference sequence). V was clipped by 3 bases and J by 5 bases, with 7 bases between them. 13 Jbeta primers and 60 Vbeta primers were used for the PCR. In the source study's methods: Unique TCR beta chains totaled 65 million to 95 million in a later count, with around 10 million of them shared. The data were produced by immunoSEQ multiplex PCR, yet TCRdb's version contains in-frame clones alone and is incomplete. The V and J calls and clone size were taken over from that table, and D and trimming were inferred from the DNA. This sample yields under 150,000 clones, of which around 81% are seen a single time; 0.55% to 0.85% belongs to the top ten.

Study conclusions and caveats: Overall, roughly 150 TCR beta chains were annotated as cytomegalovirus-associated. Productive rates of about 90% or about 30% were seen for most TCR beta V segments in an earlier analysis.

The TCR was taken from a man aged 18 to 30 in good health and CMV-seronegative. The chain is built from TRBV19 and TRBJ1-1; possible D gene TRBD1, 6 bases. The sequenced sample was PBMCs. CDR3 residues: CASSIQGTEAFF. The CDR3 coding sequence is TGTGCCAGTAGTATCCAGGGGACTGAAGCTTTCTTT.